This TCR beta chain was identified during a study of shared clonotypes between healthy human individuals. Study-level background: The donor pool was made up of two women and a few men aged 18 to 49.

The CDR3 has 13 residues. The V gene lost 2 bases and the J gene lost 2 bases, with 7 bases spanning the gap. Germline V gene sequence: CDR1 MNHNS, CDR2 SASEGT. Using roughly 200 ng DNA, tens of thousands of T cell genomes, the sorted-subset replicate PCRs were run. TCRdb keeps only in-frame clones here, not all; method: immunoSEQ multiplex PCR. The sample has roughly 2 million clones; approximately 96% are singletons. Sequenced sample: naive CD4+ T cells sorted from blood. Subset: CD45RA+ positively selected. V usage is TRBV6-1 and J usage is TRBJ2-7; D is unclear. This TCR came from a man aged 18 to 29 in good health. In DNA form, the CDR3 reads TGTGCCAGCAGTGAAAACTGGGCCTACGAGCAGTACTTC. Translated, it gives CASSENWAYEQYF.